This T cell receptor (beta chain) was captured by sequencing in a study of blood T cell repertoires in COVID-19. Cohort 3 recovery required two negative PCRs, clearance, or symptom resolution. Clones were read by immunoSEQ multiplex PCR, and TCRdb kept only the in-frame ones, dropping some. The repertoire holds roughly 140,000 clones, with approximately 86% as singletons. The receptor was isolated from a woman in her thirties or forties who had recovered from COVID-19. Material: PBMCs or T cells enriched from blood (not recorded which).

CDR3 nucleotide sequence: TGTGCCAGTACCCCTTGGGGCCAGTCAACTAACTATGGCTACACCTTC. This translates into CASTPWGQSTNYGYTF. The chain uses TRBV19 and TRBJ1-2, with D perhaps TRBD1 (5 bases). Trimming pared 7 bases from V and 0 bases from J, leaving 18 bases between. Looked up from germline, CDR1 is LNHDA and CDR2 is SQIVND (reference sequence). CDR3 length: 16 amino acids.